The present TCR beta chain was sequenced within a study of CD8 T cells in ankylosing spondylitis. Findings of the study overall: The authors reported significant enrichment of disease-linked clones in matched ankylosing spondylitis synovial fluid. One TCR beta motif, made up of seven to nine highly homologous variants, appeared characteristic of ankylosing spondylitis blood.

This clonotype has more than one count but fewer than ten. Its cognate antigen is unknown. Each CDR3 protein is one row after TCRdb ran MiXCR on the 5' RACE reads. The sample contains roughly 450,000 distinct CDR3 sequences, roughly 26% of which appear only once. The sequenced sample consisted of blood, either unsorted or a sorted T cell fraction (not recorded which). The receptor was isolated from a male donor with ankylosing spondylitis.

The CDR3: CASSSFTSARSADTQYF. As DNA, the CDR3 is TGTGCCAGCAGCTCCTTTACTAGCGCCAGATCAGCAGATACGCAGTATTTT. The V gene is TRBV11-2, the J gene TRBJ2-3; TRBD2 matches at 7 bases. The CDR3 contains 17 residues. V shed 4 bases and J 4 bases; nucleotides not matched to a gene: 14. CDR1 and CDR2 (germline): SGHAT, FQNNGV.